The next 27 T cell receptor beta chains were all read from a single sample in a study of blood T cell repertoires in COVID-19 (dated by TCRdb to the early 2020s). Receptors were amplified or captured by the immunoSEQ multiplex PCR assay. TCRdb re-hosts the immuneACCESS table, in-frame sequences only. Its copies lack some clones; in the studies checked, an unresolved V gene accounts for under half of them, and the cause for the rest is not known. The sample table lists about 110,000 clones, nearly 90% of them with a count of one. In total, the top ten clones hold approximately 4.8% of the sample. Sequencing was performed on peripheral blood. These receptors all stem from a human donor in a cohort sampled during active COVID-19.

The chain uses TRBV7-9 and TRBJ1-1, with TRBD1 matching 9 bases. The CDR3 is 15 amino acids. J lost 11 bases, V lost 5 bases, and 15 bases had no gene match. The germline CDR1 and CDR2 sequences are SEHNR and FQNEAQ (reference sequence). CDR3 sequence: CASSLRSGQGDEAFF. Here the CDR3 DNA reads TGTGCCAGCAGCCTCAGATCGGGACAGGGAGACGAGGCTTTCTTT.

The rearrangement joins TRBV7-9 to TRBJ1-5, with D possibly being TRBD1 (5 bases). This CDR3 is 14 amino acids long. The germline gives CDR1 SEHNR, CDR2 FQNEAQ (reference sequence). Trimming removed 0 bases from V and 3 bases from J, with 6 bases in between. This chain's CDR3 is CASSLAGDNQPQHF. The CDR3 nucleotides read TGTGCCAGCAGCTTAGCAGGGGACAATCAGCCCCAGCATTTT.

In this sample, this clone turned up once. V gene TRBV3-1 (or the pseudogene TRBV3-2) combines with J gene TRBJ2-2, with D perhaps TRBD1 (5 bases). CDR1 is LGHDT, CDR2 YNNKEL, per germline (reference sequence). CDR3 length equals 13 residues. The V gene lost 4 bases and the J gene lost 6 bases, with 9 bases spanning the gap. The CDR3 sequence is CASSRQGPGELFF. The CDR3 coding sequence is TGTGCCAGCAGCCGCCAGGGCCCCGGGGAGCTGTTTTTT.

This clone was found once. CDR3 amino acids: CASAPQGGNQPQHF. In DNA, the CDR3 is TGTGCCAGCGCCCCACAGGGGGGCAATCAGCCCCAGCATTTT. The gene calls are TRBV6-4 and TRBJ1-5; 8 bases align to TRBD1. The CDR3 extends over 14 amino acids. Unmatched junction bases numbered 5, after V lost 8 bases and J lost 2 bases. Germline loops: CDR1 MRHNA, CDR2 SNTAGT.

The chain carries TRBV5-1 and TRBJ2-5, with D maybe TRBD2 (6 bases). The V and J ends lost 3 bases and 1 base respectively, with 13 bases between them. CDR1 and CDR2 from the germline V gene are SGHRS and YFSETQ. The length of the CDR3 is 15 residues. The CDR3 loop reads CASSSGLQSQETQYF. The CDR3 nucleotides read TGCGCCAGCAGCTCGGGACTTCAAAGCCAAGAGACCCAGTACTTC.

CDR3: CASSSRAGGLPDEQFF. The CDR3 DNA is TGTGCCAGCAGCTCCAGAGCGGGAGGATTACCGGATGAGCAGTTCTTC. J is TRBJ2-1 and V is TRBV11-2, with 9 nucleotides matching TRBD2. This CDR3 region has 16 residues. The germline CDR1 and CDR2 sequences are SGHAT and FQNNGV. With V trimmed by 4 bases and J by 8 bases, 12 bases remained unmatched.

V usage is TRBV18 and J usage is TRBJ1-4, with 12 positions matching TRBD1. Germline assignment: CDR1 KGHSH and CDR2 LQKENI. The CDR3 length is 19 residues. V dropped 4 bases and J dropped 7; count of bases not matched to a gene: 16. CDR3 region: CASSRNTGQGALAREKLFF. CDR3 in DNA: TGTGCCAGCTCACGAAACACGGGACAGGGGGCGTTGGCACGTGAAAAACTGTTTTTT.

The chain combines TRBV7-9 with TRBJ2-3; D is unresolved. The V end lost 1 base, the J end lost 4 bases, and 3 bases lay between the germline ends. The CDR3 runs to 12 residues. Germline V gene lookup returns CDR1 SEHNR and CDR2 FQNEAQ (reference sequence). CDR3 sequence reads: CASSLVSDTQYF. The CDR3 DNA is TGTGCCAGCAGCTTAGTCTCAGATACGCAGTATTTT.

In this sample, this clone turned up once. The chain employs TRBV28 and TRBJ1-2; TRBD1 matches at 8 bases. Germline V lookup: CDR1 MDHEN, CDR2 SYDVKM. There are 15 residues in the CDR3. Unmatched junction bases numbered 8, after V lost 4 bases and J lost 4 bases. CDR3 coding DNA: TGTGCCAGCAGTTCCGGACAGGGTGGAACCTATGGCTACACCTTC. It yields the protein CASSSGQGGTYGYTF.

The rearrangement uses TRBV7-8 and TRBJ1-1, with D tentatively TRBD1 (6 bases). Germline loops: CDR1 SGHVS, CDR2 FQNEAQ. Deletions cut 1 base from V and 7 bases from J, with 16 bases between. This CDR3 contains 15 residues. The CDR3 region has the DNA TGTGCCAGCAGCTTAGGACAGGCCCACGGCGGTGAAGCTTTCTTT. It specifies CASSLGQAHGGEAFF.

V and J are TRBV5-1 and TRBJ2-2; TRBD1 aligns across 7 bases. This CDR3 is 14 amino acids long. The V gene's germline CDR1 is SGHRS and CDR2 YFSETQ. V shed 0 bases, J shed 5 bases, and the junction held 1 base outside the gene matches. Here the CDR3 reads CASSLVQGTGELFF. In DNA form, the CDR3 reads TGCGCCAGCAGCTTGGTACAGGGGACCGGGGAGCTGTTTTTT. Together with reference TRBV5-1 and TRBJ2-2, the CDR3 gives the full variable domain: KAGVTQTPRYLIKTRGQQVTLSCSPISGHRSVSWYQQTPGQGLQFLFEYFSETQRNKGNFPGRFSGRQFSNSRSEMNVSTLELGDSALYLCASSLVQGTGELFFGEGSRLTVL.

This chain joins TRBV5-1 and TRBJ1-1; TRBD1 is a possible D gene (5 bases). The length of the CDR3 is 15 residues. Germline CDR1 and CDR2: SGHRS and YFSETQ. Trimming removed 4 bases at V and 3 bases at J, with 16 bases between. CDR3 nucleotides: TGCGCCAGCAGCGGGTCCGGGGAGGGGTACACTGAAGCTTTCTTT. Amino acid sequence: CASSGSGEGYTEAFF.

V and J are TRBV12-3 or TRBV12-4 and TRBJ2-3; TRBD1 matches at 7 bases. The V segment lost 8 bases and the J segment 9 bases; nucleotides outside the gene matches: 11. The CDR3 consists of 13 residues. The chain's CDR3 is CASRPTGPRTQYF. DNA for the CDR3: TGTGCCAGCCGCCCGACAGGGCCGCGAACGCAGTATTTT.

This rearrangement joins TRBV11-2 to TRBJ2-7; 15 bases match TRBD2. Germline CDR1 SGHAT, CDR2 FQNNGV. This CDR3 is 22 amino acids long. Trimming at V came to 6 bases and at J to 2 bases, leaving 23 bases not matched to a gene. As DNA, the CDR3 is TGTGCCAGCAGTAGGCCCTATCCTCGGACTAGCGGGAGGGCCACGAGTGCCTACGAGCAGTACTTC. Translated, it gives CASSRPYPRTSGRATSAYEQYF. The complete variable domain, with remaining parts taken from reference TRBV11-2 and TRBJ2-7, reads EAGVAQSPRYKIIEKRQSVAFWCNPISGHATLYWYQQILGQGPKLLIQFQNNGVVDDSQLPKDRFSAERLKGVDSTLKIQPAKLEDSAVYLCASSRPYPRTSGRATSAYEQYFGPGTRLTVT.

V is TRBV6-2 or TRBV6-3 and J is TRBJ1-1; 9 bases agree with TRBD1. The CDR3 is 18 residues long. The germline CDR1 and CDR2 sequences are MNHEY and SVGEGT. V trimming: 6 bases; J trimming: 4 bases; junction bases outside the gene matches: 18. Here the CDR3 reads CASSSGTGIPGRFTEAFF. In DNA form, the CDR3 reads TGTGCCAGCAGCTCCGGGACAGGGATCCCCGGTAGGTTCACTGAAGCTTTCTTT.

The CDR3 DNA reads TGTGCCAGCAGCATGACAGATACGCAGTATTTT. As protein: CASSMTDTQYF. The chain carries TRBV2 and TRBJ2-3; D gene unclear. The V end was cut by 6 bases, the J end by 3 bases, with 4 bases between. CDR1 is SNHLY and CDR2 is FYNNEI in the germline V gene. This CDR3 is built from 11 residues.

The chain's CDR3 is CASSLDRQRNSGNTIYF. The CDR3 region has the DNA TGTGCCAGCAGCTTAGACAGACAGCGAAACTCTGGAAACACCATATATTTT. V and J are TRBV7-2 and TRBJ1-3; possibly TRBD1 for D (5 bases). Looked up from germline, CDR1 is SGHTA and CDR2 is FQGNSA. This CDR3 has 17 residues. V dropped 1 base and J dropped 0 bases, with 13 bases sitting between them.

The chain has TRBV19 and TRBJ1-5; no reliable D call. Trimming took off 3 bases at V and 6 bases at J, with 12 bases between the two ends. The CDR3 runs 14 residues. Germline values: CDR1 LNHDA, CDR2 SQIVND (reference sequence). The CDR3 spells CASSIGSEGQPQHF. CDR3 sequence (DNA): TGTGCCAGTAGTATTGGCTCTGAGGGTCAGCCCCAGCATTTT.

The rearrangement uses TRBV10-2 and TRBJ2-2; 8 nucleotides align to TRBD1. Germline-derived CDR1 and CDR2 are WSHSY and SAAADI. V was pared by 9 bases and J by 4 bases, with 10 bases of the junction left unmatched. This CDR3 has 15 residues. CDR3 in DNA: TGCGCCAGTGACCTCGACAGGGGTGGCACCGGGGAGCTGTTTTTT. Translation: CASDLDRGGTGELFF.

The chain uses TRBV5-1 and TRBJ2-3; TRBD2 might be the D (5 bases). Germline V gene sequence: CDR1 SGHRS, CDR2 YFSETQ. The CDR3 runs 15 residues. Trimming took 0 bases from V and 4 from J, leaving 12 bases between them. The CDR3 nucleotides are TGCGCCAGCAGCTTGGCGGGGATCGGGGCAGATACGCAGTATTTT. Protein: CASSLAGIGADTQYF.

The gene calls are TRBV27 and TRBJ2-2, with 7 bases that match TRBD1. The CDR3 sequence is 16 residues long. Germline V lookup: CDR1 MNHEY, CDR2 SMNVEV (reference sequence). V dropped 0 bases and J dropped 1; count of bases not matched to a gene: 2. Here the CDR3 DNA reads TGTGCCAGCAGTTTATCGACAGGGAGGAACACCGGGGAGCTGTTTTTT. Its protein product is CASSLSTGRNTGELFF.

This clone is a singleton in its sample. V gene TRBV6-1 combines with J gene TRBJ2-2; no firm D call. Deletions cut 1 base from V and 6 bases from J, with 12 bases between. The CDR3 is 15 residues long. Germline values: CDR1 MNHNS, CDR2 SASEGT. The CDR3, as DNA: TGTGCCAGCAGTGAAGTACCAGGCCCGCCCGGGGAGCTGTTTTTT. Translating gives CASSEVPGPPGELFF.

The V call is TRBV5-1, the J call TRBJ1-4; TRBD1 matches at 7 bases. Unmatched junction bases numbered 4, after V lost 3 bases and J lost 5 bases. The CDR3 covers 14 residues. In germline, CDR1 is SGHRS, CDR2 YFSETQ. The CDR3 DNA follows: TGCGCCAGCAGCTCCGGACAGGAGAATGAAAAACTGTTTTTT. It specifies CASSSGQENEKLFF. Full variable domain (remainder filled in from reference TRBV5-1 and TRBJ1-4): KAGVTQTPRYLIKTRGQQVTLSCSPISGHRSVSWYQQTPGQGLQFLFEYFSETQRNKGNFPGRFSGRQFSNSRSEMNVSTLELGDSALYLCASSSGQENEKLFFGSGTQLSVL.

This clone was found a few times. The chain couples TRBV9 to TRBJ1-3, with 7 bases that match TRBD1. Trimming at V came to 4 bases and at J to 5 bases, leaving 6 bases not matched to a gene. The CDR3 consists of 14 residues. Per the germline V gene, CDR1 is SGDLS and CDR2 is YYNGEE. The CDR3 region is CASSSWTGRNTIYF. In DNA, the CDR3 is TGTGCCAGCAGCTCCTGGACAGGACGAAACACCATATATTTT.

The rearrangement uses TRBV27 and TRBJ2-3, with D tentatively TRBD1 (6 bases). In germline, CDR1 is MNHEY, CDR2 SMNVEV (reference sequence). The V end lost 7 bases, the J end lost 2 bases, and 10 bases lay between the germline ends. The CDR3 contains 13 residues. The CDR3, as DNA: TGTGCCAGCAATCCAGGGGACACAGATACGCAGTATTTT. Amino acids: CASNPGDTDTQYF.

The genes are TRBV7-2 and TRBJ2-7; D perhaps matches TRBD2 (5 bases). This CDR3 has 14 residues. Per the germline V gene, CDR1 is SGHTA and CDR2 is FQGNSA. Trimming took 4 bases from V and 1 from J, leaving 11 bases between them. The CDR3 region has the DNA TGTGCCAGCAGCTCGGCCGGCGGGTCCTACGAGCAGTACTTC. This gives the protein CASSSAGGSYEQYF.

The chain carries TRBV9 and TRBJ1-1, with 8 bases aligning to TRBD1. The CDR3 runs to 15 residues. CDR1 and CDR2 from the germline V gene are SGDLS and YYNGEE. V trimming: 0 bases; J trimming: 2 bases; junction bases outside the gene matches: 3. The CDR3 DNA follows: TGTGCCAGCAGCGTAGAACAGGGGGGAAACACTGAAGCTTTCTTT. Residues: CASSVEQGGNTEAFF.